This record concerns one T cell receptor beta chain sequence. Its specificity is unknown. The sample originates from a study of OX40 agonist ivuxolimab in advanced cancers. Study-wide context: Dose-escalation patients' cancers were hepatocellular carcinoma, melanoma, renal cell or head and neck cancer. Participants, approximately 83% male, averaged around 64 years of age, ranging from 23 to 79.

The CDR3 spans 14 residues. Trimming removed 7 bases from V and 3 bases from J; junction bases left unmatched: 12. The germline V gene has CDR1 SQVTM and CDR2 ANQGSEA. Whole-study findings and limits: By week 6 at 0.1 to 3.0 mg/kg, blood CD4+ and CD8+ T cells had expanded clonally.

Blood samples were obtained at baseline, cycle 4 day 1, and cycle 7 day 1. Method: immunoSEQ multiplex PCR; TCRdb's copy keeps in-frame clones and lacks some. This sample carries about 76,000 clones, 85% of them seen once, and the ten largest clones take roughly 3.1%. J is TRBJ2-7 and V is TRBV29-1; 7 bases align to TRBD1. This receptor was identified in an adult with an advanced solid tumor such as melanoma, head and neck, liver or kidney cancer. The input for sequencing was CD4+ or CD8+ T cells sorted from blood, taken in a trial of the OX40 agonist ivuxolimab. The CDR3 DNA reads TGCAGCGCAAGAATGGGACAGAGGAACTACGAGCAGTACTTC. It yields the protein CSARMGQRNYEQYF.